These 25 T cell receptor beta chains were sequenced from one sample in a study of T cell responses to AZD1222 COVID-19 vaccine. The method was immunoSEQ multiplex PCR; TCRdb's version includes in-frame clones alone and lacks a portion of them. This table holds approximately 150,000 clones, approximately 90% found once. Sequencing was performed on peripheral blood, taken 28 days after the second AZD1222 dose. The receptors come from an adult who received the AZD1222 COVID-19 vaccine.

CDR3 nucleotides: TGCAGCGTTGTAGGGCGGGCTAAGACAGTAAGCGACCAGTACACCTTC. Amino acids: CSVVGRAKTVSDQYTF. The J gene is TRBJ1-2, the V gene TRBV29-1; D is perhaps TRBD1 (5 bases). V lost 4 bases and J lost 11, with 29 bases in between. This CDR3 is 16 amino acids long. In germline, CDR1 is SQVTM, CDR2 ANQGSEA.

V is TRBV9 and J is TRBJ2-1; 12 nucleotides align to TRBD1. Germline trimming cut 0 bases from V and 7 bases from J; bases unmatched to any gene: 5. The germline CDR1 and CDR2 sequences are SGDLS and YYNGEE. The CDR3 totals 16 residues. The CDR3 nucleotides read TGTGCCAGCAGCGTAGCGGGACAGGGGGCCGGAAATGAGCAGTTCTTC. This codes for CASSVAGQGAGNEQFF.

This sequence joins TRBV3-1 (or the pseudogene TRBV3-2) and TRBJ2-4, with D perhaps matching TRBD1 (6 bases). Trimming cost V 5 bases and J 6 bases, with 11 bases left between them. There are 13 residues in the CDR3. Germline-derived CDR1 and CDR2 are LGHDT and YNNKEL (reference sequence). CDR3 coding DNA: TGTGCCAGCAGCAGAGGGGGTTCAAACATTCAGTACTTC. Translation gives CASSRGGSNIQYF.

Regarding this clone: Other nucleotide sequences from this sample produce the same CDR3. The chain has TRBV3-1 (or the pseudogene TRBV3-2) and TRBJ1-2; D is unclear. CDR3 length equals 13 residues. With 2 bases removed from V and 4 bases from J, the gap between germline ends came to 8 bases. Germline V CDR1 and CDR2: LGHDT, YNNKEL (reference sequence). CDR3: CASSQQTIYGYTF. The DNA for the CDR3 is TGTGCCAGCAGCCAACAGACAATCTATGGCTACACCTTC.

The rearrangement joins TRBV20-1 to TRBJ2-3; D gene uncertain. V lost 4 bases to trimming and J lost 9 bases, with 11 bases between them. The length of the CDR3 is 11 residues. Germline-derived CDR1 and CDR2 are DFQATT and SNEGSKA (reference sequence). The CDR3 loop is CSAKPLGTQYF. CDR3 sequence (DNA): TGCAGTGCTAAGCCTTTGGGGACGCAGTATTTT.

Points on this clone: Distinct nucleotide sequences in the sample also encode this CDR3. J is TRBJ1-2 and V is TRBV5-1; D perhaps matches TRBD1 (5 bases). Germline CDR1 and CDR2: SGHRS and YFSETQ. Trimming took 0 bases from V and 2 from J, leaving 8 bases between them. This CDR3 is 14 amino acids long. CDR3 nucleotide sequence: TGCGCCAGCAGCTTGGCCGGGGGGAACTATGGCTACACCTTC. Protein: CASSLAGGNYGYTF.

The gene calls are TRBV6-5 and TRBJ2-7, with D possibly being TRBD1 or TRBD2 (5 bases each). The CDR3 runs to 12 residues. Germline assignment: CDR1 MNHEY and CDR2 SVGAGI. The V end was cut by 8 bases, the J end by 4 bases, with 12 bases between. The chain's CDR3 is CASLERGYEQYF. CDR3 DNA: TGTGCCAGCCTTGAGAGGGGTTACGAGCAGTACTTC.

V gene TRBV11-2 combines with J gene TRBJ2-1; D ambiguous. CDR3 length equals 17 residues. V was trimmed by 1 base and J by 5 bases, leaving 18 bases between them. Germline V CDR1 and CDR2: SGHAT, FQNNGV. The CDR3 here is CASSLVFGLLSDNEQFF. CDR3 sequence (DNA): TGTGCCAGCAGCTTAGTATTTGGGTTACTTTCGGACAATGAGCAGTTCTTC.

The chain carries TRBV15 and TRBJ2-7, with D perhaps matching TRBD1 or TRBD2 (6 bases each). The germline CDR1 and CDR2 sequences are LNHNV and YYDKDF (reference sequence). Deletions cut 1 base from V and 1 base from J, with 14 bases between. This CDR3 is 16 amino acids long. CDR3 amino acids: CATSRAGAEGSYEQYF. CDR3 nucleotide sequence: TGTGCCACCAGCAGAGCGGGGGCAGAGGGGTCCTACGAGCAGTACTTC.

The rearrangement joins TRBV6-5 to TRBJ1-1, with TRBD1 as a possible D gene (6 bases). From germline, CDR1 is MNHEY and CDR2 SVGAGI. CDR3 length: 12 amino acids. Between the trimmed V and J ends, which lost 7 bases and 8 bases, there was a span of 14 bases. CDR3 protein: CASTPDSWEAFF. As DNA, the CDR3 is TGTGCCAGCACCCCGGACAGCTGGGAAGCTTTCTTT.

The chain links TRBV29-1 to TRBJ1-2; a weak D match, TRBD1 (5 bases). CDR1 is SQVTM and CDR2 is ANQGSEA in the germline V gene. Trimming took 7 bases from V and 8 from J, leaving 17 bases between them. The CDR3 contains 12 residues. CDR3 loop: CSAWEGLSGYTF. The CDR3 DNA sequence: TGCAGCGCGTGGGAGGGGTTGAGCGGCTACACCTTC. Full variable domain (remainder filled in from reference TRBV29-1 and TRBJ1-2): SAVISQKPSRDICQRGTSLTIQCQVDSQVTMMFWYRQQPGQSLTLIATANQGSEATYESGFVIDKFPISRPNLTFSTLTVSNMSPEDSSIYLCSAWEGLSGYTFGSGTRLTVV.

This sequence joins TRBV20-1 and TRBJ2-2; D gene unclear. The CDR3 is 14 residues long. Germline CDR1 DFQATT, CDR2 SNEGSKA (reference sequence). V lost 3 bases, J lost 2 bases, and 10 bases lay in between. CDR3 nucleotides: TGCAGTGCTAGTCCCGGCAGCAACACCGGGGAGCTGTTTTTT. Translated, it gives CSASPGSNTGELFF.

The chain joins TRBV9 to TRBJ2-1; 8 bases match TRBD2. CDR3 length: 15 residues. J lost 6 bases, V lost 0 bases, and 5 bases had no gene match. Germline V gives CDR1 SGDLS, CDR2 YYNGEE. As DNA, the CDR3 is TGTGCCAGCAGCGTAGAGGTAGCGGGGCCCAATGAGCAGTTCTTC. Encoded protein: CASSVEVAGPNEQFF.

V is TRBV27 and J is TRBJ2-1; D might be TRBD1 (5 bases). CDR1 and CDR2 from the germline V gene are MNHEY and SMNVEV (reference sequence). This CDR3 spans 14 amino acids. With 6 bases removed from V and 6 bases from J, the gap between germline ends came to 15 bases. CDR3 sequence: CASRSLQGINEQFF. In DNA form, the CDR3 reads TGTGCCAGCAGGTCACTTCAGGGAATCAATGAGCAGTTCTTC.

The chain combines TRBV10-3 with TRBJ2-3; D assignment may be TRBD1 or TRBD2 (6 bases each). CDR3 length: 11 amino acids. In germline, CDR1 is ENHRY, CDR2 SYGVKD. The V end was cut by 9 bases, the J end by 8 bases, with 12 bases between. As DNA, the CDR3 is TGTGCCATGGGGGGCGAAGGTACGCAGTATTTT. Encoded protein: CAMGGEGTQYF.

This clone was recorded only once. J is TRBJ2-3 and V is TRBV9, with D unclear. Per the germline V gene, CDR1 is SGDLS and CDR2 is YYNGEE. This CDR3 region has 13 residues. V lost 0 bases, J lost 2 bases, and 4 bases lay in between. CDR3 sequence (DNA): TGTGCCAGCAGCGTAGGAAACACAGATACGCAGTATTTT. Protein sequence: CASSVGNTDTQYF.

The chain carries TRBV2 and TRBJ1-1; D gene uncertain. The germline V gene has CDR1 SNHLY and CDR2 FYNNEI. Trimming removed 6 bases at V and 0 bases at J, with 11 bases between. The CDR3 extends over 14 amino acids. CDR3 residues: CASRVTPLNTEAFF. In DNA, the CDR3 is TGTGCCAGCAGGGTGACACCCTTGAACACTGAAGCTTTCTTT. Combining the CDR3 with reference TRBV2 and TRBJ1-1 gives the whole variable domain EPEVTQTPSHQVTQMGQEVILRCVPISNHLYFYWYRQILGQKVEFLVSFYNNEISEKSEIFDDQFSVERPDGSNFTLKIRSTKLEDSAMYFCASRVTPLNTEAFFGQGTRLTVV.

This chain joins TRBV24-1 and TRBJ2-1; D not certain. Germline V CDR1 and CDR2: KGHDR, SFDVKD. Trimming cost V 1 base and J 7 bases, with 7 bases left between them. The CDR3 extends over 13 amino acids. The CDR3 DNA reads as TGTGCCACCAGTGATTTAGGTAGGAATGAGCAGTTCTTC. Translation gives CATSDLGRNEQFF.

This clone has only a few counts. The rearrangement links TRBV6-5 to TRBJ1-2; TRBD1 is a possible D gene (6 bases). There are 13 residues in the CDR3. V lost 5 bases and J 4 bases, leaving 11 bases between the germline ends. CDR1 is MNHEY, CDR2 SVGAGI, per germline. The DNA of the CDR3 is TGTGCCAGCAGTACGGACAGCTCCTATGGCTACACCTTC. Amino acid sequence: CASSTDSSYGYTF.

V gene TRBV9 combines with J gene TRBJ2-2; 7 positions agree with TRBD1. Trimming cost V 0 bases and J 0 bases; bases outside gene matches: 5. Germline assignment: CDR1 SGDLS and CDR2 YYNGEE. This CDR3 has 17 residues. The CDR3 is CASSVGGQNANTGELFF. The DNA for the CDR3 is TGTGCCAGCAGCGTAGGGGGACAGAACGCGAACACCGGGGAGCTGTTTTTT. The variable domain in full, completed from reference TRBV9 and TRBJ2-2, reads DSGVTQTPKHLITATGQRVTLRCSPRSGDLSVYWYQQSLDQGLQFLIQYYNGEERAKGNILERFSAQQFPDLHSELNLSSLELGDSALYFCASSVGGQNANTGELFFGEGSRLTVL.

The DNA of the CDR3 is TGTGCCAGCAGTGCTTTTGCAGGGTTAGGCCATCAGCCCCAGCATTTT. Its protein product is CASSAFAGLGHQPQHF. The V gene is TRBV6-1, the J gene TRBJ1-5; TRBD1 might be the D (5 bases). Germline V gene lookup returns CDR1 MNHNS and CDR2 SASEGT. V was shortened by 4 bases and J by 5 bases, with 18 bases between the two germline ends. CDR3 length: 16 amino acids.

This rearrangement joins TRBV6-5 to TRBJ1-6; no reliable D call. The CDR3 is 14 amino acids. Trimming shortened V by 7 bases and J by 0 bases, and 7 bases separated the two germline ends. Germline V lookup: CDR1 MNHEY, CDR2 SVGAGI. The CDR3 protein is CASIGPSYNSPLHF. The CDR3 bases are TGTGCCAGCATCGGGCCCTCCTATAATTCACCCCTCCACTTT.

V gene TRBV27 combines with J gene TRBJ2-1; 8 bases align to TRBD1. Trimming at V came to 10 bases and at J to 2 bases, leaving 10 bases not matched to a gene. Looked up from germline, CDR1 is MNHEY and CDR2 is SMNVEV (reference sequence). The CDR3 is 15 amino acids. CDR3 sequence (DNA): TGTGCCACCGGACAGGGACCTATTACCTACAATGAGCAGTTCTTC. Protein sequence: CATGQGPITYNEQFF.

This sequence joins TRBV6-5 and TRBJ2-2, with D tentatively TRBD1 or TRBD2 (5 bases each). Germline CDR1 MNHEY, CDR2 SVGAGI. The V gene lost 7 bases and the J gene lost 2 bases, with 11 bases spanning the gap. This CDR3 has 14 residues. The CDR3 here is CASKRDPNTGELFF. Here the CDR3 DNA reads TGTGCCAGCAAACGGGACCCTAACACCGGGGAGCTGTTTTTT.

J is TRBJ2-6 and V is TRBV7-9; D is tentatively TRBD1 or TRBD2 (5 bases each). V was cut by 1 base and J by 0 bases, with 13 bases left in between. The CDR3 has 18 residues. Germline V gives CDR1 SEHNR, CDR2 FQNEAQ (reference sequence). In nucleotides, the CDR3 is TGTGCCAGCAGCTTAGTGGGACGCCTGAGCTCTGGGGCCAACGTCCTGACTTTC. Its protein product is CASSLVGRLSSGANVLTF.